Listed below are T cell receptor beta chains from one sample, sequenced in a study of CD8 T cells in ankylosing spondylitis. TCRdb re-analysed the 5' RACE reads in MiXCR, keeping a single row per CDR3 protein. This repertoire shows around 540,000 distinct CDR3 sequences, roughly 13% found once; its top ten account for around 6.8%. Sequencing was done on a sample of blood, either unsorted or a sorted T cell fraction (not recorded which). These receptor sequences come from a male donor with ankylosing spondylitis. CDR3s include the opening cysteine and the closing phenylalanine or tryptophan. Each record gives: D gene, V gene, J gene, clone size, CDR3 DNA, CDR3 protein. A D gene is named only where the DNA matches it firmly. Expanded clones get a size class; other rows say once, few or many, or leave the size out.

d_call: -; v_call: TRBV19; j_call: TRBJ1-5; clone_size: many; cdr3_nt: TGTGCCAGTAGTATCCAGGCCCATCAGCCCCAGCATTTT; cdr3_aa: CASSIQAHQPQHF
d_call: -; v_call: TRBV7-8; j_call: TRBJ2-1; clone_size: -; cdr3_nt: TGTGCCAGCAGCTTAGCCACTATCTCCTACAATGAGCAGTTCTTC; cdr3_aa: CASSLATISYNEQFF
d_call: TRBD1; v_call: TRBV27; j_call: TRBJ2-7; clone_size: many; cdr3_nt: TGTGCCAGCAGCCCCAGACAGGGGGCCTACGAGCAGTACTTC; cdr3_aa: CASSPRQGAYEQYF
d_call: TRBD1; v_call: TRBV5-1; j_call: TRBJ1-5; clone_size: -; cdr3_nt: TGCGCCAGCAGCCGCCCGACAGGGTTATTCGCGTATAGCAATCAGCCCCAGCATTTT; cdr3_aa: CASSRPTGLFAYSNQPQHF
d_call: -; v_call: TRBV5-1; j_call: TRBJ1-1; clone_size: few; cdr3_nt: TGCTCCAGCAGCTTGGAGAACAAGGACACTGAAGCTTTCTTT; cdr3_aa: CSSSLENKDTEAFF
d_call: TRBD1; v_call: TRBV11-2; j_call: TRBJ1-2; clone_size: -; cdr3_nt: TGTGCCAGCAGCATGGGACAGGGTGGATATGGCTACACCTTC; cdr3_aa: CASSMGQGGYGYTF
d_call: TRBD2; v_call: TRBV20-1; j_call: TRBJ2-5; clone_size: -; cdr3_nt: TGCAGTGCGGGGGGGCTAGCGGGAGGCTTAGGTCGAGAGACCCAGTACTTC; cdr3_aa: CSAGGLAGGLGRETQYF
d_call: -; v_call: TRBV5-6; j_call: TRBJ2-4; clone_size: many; cdr3_nt: TGTGCCAGCAGCTTATCGGGAGTCGAAAACATTCAGTACTTC; cdr3_aa: CASSLSGVENIQYF
d_call: TRBD2; v_call: TRBV5-1; j_call: TRBJ2-7; clone_size: -; cdr3_nt: TGCGCCAGCAGGTCACTCATGGTAGCGGGGAAATACGAGCAGTACTTC; cdr3_aa: CASRSLMVAGKYEQYF
d_call: -; v_call: TRBV19; j_call: TRBJ1-5; clone_size: -; cdr3_nt: TGTGCCAGTAGCCCCAGGCGGGGCTTCGGCAATCAGCCCCAGCATTTT; cdr3_aa: CASSPRRGFGNQPQHF
d_call: TRBD1; v_call: TRBV6-1; j_call: TRBJ1-1; clone_size: few; cdr3_nt: TGTGCCAGCAGGTGGGGACAGCAGAACACTGAAGCTTTCTTT; cdr3_aa: CASRWGQQNTEAFF
d_call: -; v_call: TRBV24-1; j_call: TRBJ2-5; clone_size: -; cdr3_nt: TGTGCCACCAGCCAAGGATCGGAAGAGACCCAGTACTTC; cdr3_aa: CATSQGSEETQYF
d_call: -; v_call: TRBV20-1; j_call: TRBJ2-1; clone_size: few; cdr3_nt: TGCAGTGCTAGAGTTCTCTTCGGCAGTGAGCAGTTCTTC; cdr3_aa: CSARVLFGSEQFF
d_call: TRBD1; v_call: TRBV12-3/TRBV12-4; j_call: TRBJ1-3; clone_size: few; cdr3_nt: TGTGCCAGCAGTACCCATCGGACAGGCGGAACGCGAAACACCATATATTTT; cdr3_aa: CASSTHRTGGTRNTIYF
d_call: TRBD2; v_call: TRBV14; j_call: TRBJ2-3; clone_size: -; cdr3_nt: TGTGCCAGCAGCCAACCGCAGGGACTATACACAGATACGCAGTATTTT; cdr3_aa: CASSQPQGLYTDTQYF
d_call: -; v_call: TRBV24-1; j_call: TRBJ1-2; clone_size: many; cdr3_nt: TGTGCCACCAGTAAATCAGGGGCCCTGAGCGAATATGGCTACACCTTC; cdr3_aa: CATSKSGALSEYGYTF
d_call: -; v_call: TRBV4-2; j_call: TRBJ2-3; clone_size: many; cdr3_nt: TGTGCCAGCAGCCAAGTTCGGGATCCCCGCACAGATACGCAGTATTTT; cdr3_aa: CASSQVRDPRTDTQYF
d_call: -; v_call: TRBV11-2; j_call: TRBJ2-2; clone_size: few; cdr3_nt: TGTGCCAGCAGCTTATTCGAAGGGGCCGGGGAGCTGTTTTTT; cdr3_aa: CASSLFEGAGELFF
d_call: -; v_call: TRBV11-3; j_call: TRBJ2-7; clone_size: few; cdr3_nt: TGTGCCAGCAGCTTAGATCCAGGGGCGGATGAGCAGTACTTC; cdr3_aa: CASSLDPGADEQYF
d_call: -; v_call: TRBV24-1; j_call: TRBJ2-2; clone_size: few; cdr3_nt: TGTGCCACCAGTGATTTCGGAGGGCTCAACACCGGGGAGCTGTTTTTT; cdr3_aa: CATSDFGGLNTGELFF
d_call: TRBD2; v_call: TRBV20-1; j_call: TRBJ2-5; clone_size: many; cdr3_nt: TGCAGTGTGGGACTAACCAAGGAGACCCAGTACTTC; cdr3_aa: CSVGLTKETQYF
d_call: -; v_call: TRBV7-9; j_call: TRBJ2-1; clone_size: many; cdr3_nt: TGTGCCAGCAGCCAGGGACCCGCGTACAATGAGCAGTTCTTC; cdr3_aa: CASSQGPAYNEQFF
d_call: -; v_call: TRBV4-1; j_call: TRBJ1-5; clone_size: -; cdr3_nt: TGCGCCAGCAGCCTGGAGGGGGGGATGGGCAATCAGCCCCAGCATTTT; cdr3_aa: CASSLEGGMGNQPQHF
d_call: -; v_call: TRBV2; j_call: TRBJ2-3; clone_size: many; cdr3_nt: TGTGCCAGCAATAGCCCCCCTGTTGCGCCGCCCCACACAGATACGCAGTATTTT; cdr3_aa: CASNSPPVAPPHTDTQYF
d_call: -; v_call: TRBV15; j_call: TRBJ2-5; clone_size: -; cdr3_nt: TGTGCCACCAGCGGGGATTTTGGGGAAGAGACCCAGTACTTC; cdr3_aa: CATSGDFGEETQYF
d_call: TRBD2; v_call: TRBV30; j_call: TRBJ2-1; clone_size: few; cdr3_nt: TGTGCCTGGAGCGTACGGGGCTGGCGGGAGAACAATGAGCAGTTCTTC; cdr3_aa: CAWSVRGWRENNEQFF
d_call: -; v_call: TRBV5-1; j_call: TRBJ1-4; clone_size: few; cdr3_nt: TGCGCCAGCAGCTTGGCCCCGGGGGCGGCTAATGAAAAACTGTTTTTT; cdr3_aa: CASSLAPGAANEKLFF
d_call: -; v_call: TRBV7-9; j_call: TRBJ2-1; clone_size: -; cdr3_nt: TGTGCCAGCAGCCCCCAGGGTGGCTACGTCAACAATGAGCAGTTCTTC; cdr3_aa: CASSPQGGYVNNEQFF
d_call: -; v_call: TRBV20-1; j_call: TRBJ2-1; clone_size: few; cdr3_nt: TGCAGTGCTAGAGGGTCTAGCGTCGATGAGCAGTTCTTC; cdr3_aa: CSARGSSVDEQFF
d_call: TRBD2; v_call: TRBV12-3/TRBV12-4; j_call: TRBJ2-1; clone_size: few; cdr3_nt: TGTGCCAGCAGTTTAATAACGGGAGGGCCTGGGTATGAGCAGTTCTTC; cdr3_aa: CASSLITGGPGYEQFF
d_call: -; v_call: TRBV5-1; j_call: TRBJ1-6; clone_size: many; cdr3_nt: TGCGCCAGCAGCTTGGAACCGGGACACTCCGGCAATTCACCCCTCCACTTT; cdr3_aa: CASSLEPGHSGNSPLHF
d_call: -; v_call: TRBV6-1; j_call: TRBJ1-2; clone_size: -; cdr3_nt: TGTGCCAGCAGTGACAGGGGTTGGGATGATGGCTACACCTTC; cdr3_aa: CASSDRGWDDGYTF
d_call: -; v_call: TRBV7-9; j_call: TRBJ2-3; clone_size: few; cdr3_nt: TGTGCCAGCACAGGGATTTCAGTTACAGATACGCAGTATTTT; cdr3_aa: CASTGISVTDTQYF
d_call: TRBD2; v_call: TRBV29-1; j_call: TRBJ2-3; clone_size: -; cdr3_nt: TGCAGCGTTGAGGGGAGGGATCCAGATACGCAGTATTTT; cdr3_aa: CSVEGRDPDTQYF
d_call: TRBD1; v_call: TRBV27; j_call: TRBJ2-6; clone_size: -; cdr3_nt: TGTGCCAGCAGTTTCTCCAGGGGGTGGGGGGCCAACGTCCTGACTTTC; cdr3_aa: CASSFSRGWGANVLTF
d_call: TRBD2; v_call: TRBV5-1; j_call: TRBJ2-1; clone_size: few; cdr3_nt: TGCGCCAGCAGCCAGGGACTAGCGGGGCCCCATGAGCAGTTCTTC; cdr3_aa: CASSQGLAGPHEQFF
d_call: -; v_call: TRBV4-2; j_call: TRBJ1-5; clone_size: few; cdr3_nt: TGTGCCAGCAGCCTATACGACAGTAATCAGCCCCAGCATTTT; cdr3_aa: CASSLYDSNQPQHF
d_call: TRBD1; v_call: TRBV12-3/TRBV12-4; j_call: TRBJ1-2; clone_size: -; cdr3_nt: TGTGCCAGCAGCAAGGACAGGGGGGCCCTCGGCTATGGCTACACCTTC; cdr3_aa: CASSKDRGALGYGYTF
d_call: -; v_call: TRBV7-2; j_call: TRBJ1-5; clone_size: -; cdr3_nt: TGTGCCAGCAGCTCCGTTCGCAATCAGCCCCAGCATTTT; cdr3_aa: CASSSVRNQPQHF
d_call: -; v_call: TRBV14; j_call: TRBJ2-7; clone_size: few; cdr3_nt: TGTGCCAGCAGCCCGCGGGACAGCCCAACCCGCTACGAGCAGTACTTC; cdr3_aa: CASSPRDSPTRYEQYF
d_call: -; v_call: TRBV20-1; j_call: TRBJ1-1; clone_size: -; cdr3_nt: TGCAGTGCTAGACTAGGGACTCAGGACACTGAAGCTTTCTTT; cdr3_aa: CSARLGTQDTEAFF
d_call: TRBD2; v_call: TRBV15; j_call: TRBJ2-5; clone_size: -; cdr3_nt: TGTGCCACCAGCAGGGGACTAGCGGGAGGAGAGACCCAGTACTTC; cdr3_aa: CATSRGLAGGETQYF
d_call: TRBD2; v_call: TRBV5-1; j_call: TRBJ2-3; clone_size: -; cdr3_nt: TGCGCCAGCAGTATAGCGGGAATAACCAGCACAGATACGCAGTATTTT; cdr3_aa: CASSIAGITSTDTQYF
d_call: TRBD2; v_call: TRBV7-2; j_call: TRBJ2-1; clone_size: few; cdr3_nt: TGTGCCAGCAGCTTTAGGGCGGGAGTCTACAATGAGCAGTTCTTC; cdr3_aa: CASSFRAGVYNEQFF
d_call: -; v_call: TRBV5-5; j_call: TRBJ1-2; clone_size: many; cdr3_nt: TGTGCCAGCAGCTTGAAGCAGTGGACCTATGGCTACACCTTC; cdr3_aa: CASSLKQWTYGYTF
d_call: TRBD1; v_call: TRBV10-3; j_call: TRBJ1-1; clone_size: many; cdr3_nt: TGTGCCACGAGCCAATCCCAGGGGGAAGGCACTGAAGCTTTCTTT; cdr3_aa: CATSQSQGEGTEAFF